This TCR beta chain was sequenced for a study of T-cell reconstitution after alpha-beta-depleted transplantation in children. Per germline, CDR1 SGHRS and CDR2 YFSETQ. The CDR3 contains 14 residues. Trimming cost V 7 bases and J 6 bases, with 17 bases left between them. It was with unique molecular identifiers that the TCRbeta library was prepared. MiXCR was run by TCRdb on the PCR reads, yielding one entry per CDR3 protein. The profile shows roughly 610,000 distinct CDR3 sequences, more than 9% of them singletons. The V and J genes are TRBV5-1 and TRBJ2-1; a weak D match, TRBD2 (6 bases). The sequenced sample was PBMCs from the stem cell graft donor, obtained from the stem cell graft. The sequence came from a human donor who donated a stem cell graft to a child with acute myeloid leukemia. CDR3 coding DNA: TGCGCCAGCGCAAGGCTAGCTAGCGTCAATGAGCAGTTCTTC. Protein sequence: CASARLASVNEQFF.